Sequencing of this T cell receptor (beta chain) was carried out in a study of quantifying T cell responses using KT2 cells (dated by TCRdb to 2016 to 2017). With regard to the full study: RNA was DNase-treated and reverse transcribed with TCR alpha and beta constant-region primers, mostly using SuperScript III. Under optimum conditions, the T4 ligation step was estimated to exceed 8.5% efficiency. To avoid over-amplification, PCR2 was carried out as a SYBR Green qPCR and halted once a predetermined fluorescence threshold was reached.

The protocol used for the library was UMI-ligation and nested PCR. A single-stranded oligonucleotide carrying the Illumina SP2 sequence and a UMI was ligated to the cDNA 3' end using T4 RNA ligase 1. PCR1 consisted of around 4 cycles (98 degrees C 15 s, 69 degrees C 30 s, 72 degrees C 40 s), and for the beta primer an equimolar mix of RC1.1 and RC1.2 was used to cover TRBC1 and TRBC2. Starting at PCR2, the TCR alpha and beta chains were handled separately, and sample indices and Illumina adaptors were added. The UMI was composed of 12 random nucleotides, arranged as two hexamers separated by a spacer, and was positioned after an 8-base spacer. Sequencing was done on an Illumina MiSeq using v2 2x251 paired-end chemistry, usually with 12 samples per run. PhiX DNA at about 5-7.5% was added to each sequencing library to increase diversity. Concerning the study's data processing: Raw reads were converted to FASTQ with bcl2fastq and were demultiplexed by dual indices with Demultiplexor. V and J genes were assigned by Decombinator through tag matching that permitted a single base-pair mismatch. Using UMIs, Collapsinator corrected both sequencing errors and the frequency errors that come from PCR heterogeneity. CDR3Translator turned Decombinator identifiers into nucleotide sequence, translated that sequence into amino acids, and pulled out the CDR3 based on C- and N-terminal motifs. A cluster of KT2 sequences sharing one unique molecular identifier was counted as one distinct KT2 TCR. In-frame beta chains were kept once TCRdb had trimmed the public reads at Q25 with fastp and called clones with MiXCR. Each entry is one CDR3 protein sequence, shown with its most common DNA and genes. The V and J calls reflect TCRdb's pipeline rather than the authors' work. Here the sample has about 53,000 distinct CDR3 sequences; 9% to 15% occur a single time. The leading ten clones occupy around a tenth of the sample.

General findings and caveats noted by the study authors: KT2 sequences were detected down to the lowest spike-in tested, which was about one KT2 cell per 100,000 PBMC. Counts of KT2 alpha and beta sequences scaled linearly with input KT2 cell number over several orders of magnitude. Saturation in the detection of KT2 sequences was observed at very high KT2 spike-in numbers. No side-by-side comparison between this pipeline and other TCR sequencing techniques was included in the study.

In its sample, this clonotype was seen a few times. Which antigen it targets is not known. The sample holds no much larger clone one base away, and base qualities are not on file. Between the V and J ends, shortened by 6 bases and 0 bases respectively, the junction contains 15 bases. The CDR3, from cysteine to phenylalanine, totals 16 residues. Just CDR3 DNA is preserved here, 48 bases in frame from base 1. Based on the germline V gene, the CDR1 and CDR2 sequences are MNHEY and SVGEGT. Known numbers of KT2, a T cell clone whose TCR had been sequenced previously, were spiked into unfractionated PBMC to test the sensitivity and accuracy of the pipeline. A range of KT2-to-PBMC ratios was generated by mixing KT2 cells with a fixed number of PBMC.

This receptor was identified in a human donor. The chain is made from TRBV6-2 or TRBV6-3 and TRBJ1-5, and TRBD1 may be the D gene, going by 6 matching bases. Sequencing was done on a sample of PBMCs spiked with cells of the T cell clone KT2. The DNA sequence follows: TGTGCCAGCAGCCGAGGAGGGGGATCTAGCAATCAGCCCCAGCATTTT. This yields the protein CASSRGGGSSNQPQHF.